This T cell receptor (beta chain) came from a study of cytomegalovirus exposure and HLA in healthy donors. Study-wide results and caveats: Later on, an analysis tied about 17,000 TCR beta sequences to HLA alleles at 0.05 false discovery rate. As confirmed in vitro, three CMV-associated chains were specific for CMV antigens.

On this clone itself: No antigen is known for it.

The PCR ran on 60 Vbeta and 13 Jbeta primers. Assay used: immunoSEQ multiplex PCR; TCRdb lists only in-frame clones, some missing. The sample has about 160,000 clones, around 85% seen once. This receptor was identified in a man aged 50 to 59 in good health and CMV-seropositive. The sequenced sample was PBMCs.

The CDR3 region is CASSQDSNQPQHF. CDR3 nucleotide sequence: TGTGCCAGCAGCCAAGACAGTAATCAGCCCCAGCATTTT. This chain connects TRBV14 to TRBJ1-5; D is unresolved. V lost 0 bases and J 4 bases, leaving 4 bases between the germline ends. The CDR3 length is 13 residues. Per germline, CDR1 SGHDN and CDR2 FVKESK.